This T cell receptor beta chain came from a study of blood T cell repertoires in COVID-19. Across the whole study: The United States, Italy and Spain were the sources of the acute and convalescent COVID-19 samples. T cells, B-cell-depleted T cells, or PBMCs supplied cDNA or gDNA.

In the original processing: Using reference gene primer amplification, nucleated cell counts were estimated. Method: immunoSEQ multiplex PCR; TCRdb's copy keeps in-frame clones and lacks some. That table furnishes V, J and clone size, whereas the DNA furnished D and trimming. Counted here are around 40,000 clones, over 80% occurring once; the ten biggest clones make up around 12%. The CDR3 is made up of 15 amino acids. In germline, CDR1 is SGHRS, CDR2 YFSETQ. Deletions cut 0 bases from V and 4 bases from J, with 12 bases between. This receptor was taken from a human donor in a cohort sampled during active COVID-19. The chain combines TRBV5-1 with TRBJ2-3; TRBD1 might be the D (5 bases). The sample consisted of peripheral blood. CDR3 sequence reads: CASSLGPLGPDTQYF. In DNA, the CDR3 is TGCGCCAGCAGCTTGGGACCCCTGGGGCCAGATACGCAGTATTTT.